This T cell receptor beta chain was recovered during a study of cytomegalovirus exposure and HLA in healthy donors. Vbeta (60) and Jbeta (13) primers were used in the PCR. Method: immunoSEQ multiplex PCR; TCRdb's copy keeps in-frame clones and lacks some. The sample includes around 53,000 clones, around four fifths of them seen just once. Germline CDR1 is KGHSH and CDR2 is LQKENI. The CDR3 spans 14 residues. V lost 3 bases, J lost 6 bases, and 2 bases stayed unmatched. This receptor was taken from a man aged 45-60 years in good health and CMV-seronegative. V and J are TRBV18 and TRBJ2-1, with 10 bases that match TRBD1. The sequenced sample consisted of PBMCs. The DNA of the CDR3 is TGTGCCAGCTCACCGGGGACAGGGGTCAATGAGCAGTTCTTC. This codes for CASSPGTGVNEQFF.